The 10 T cell receptor beta chains listed next were all sequenced from one sample in a study of blood T cell repertoires in COVID-19. TCRdb's copy holds only in-frame clones and misses some; the assay was immunoSEQ multiplex PCR. The sample shows 75,000 to 80,000 clones, around 83% of them seen only once. Input material: peripheral blood. The receptors derive from a man in his sixties with COVID-19, enrolled during active disease.

The V gene is TRBV3-1 (or the pseudogene TRBV3-2), the J gene TRBJ2-7, with D hard to call. Trimming cost V 0 bases and J 0 bases, with 9 bases left between them. This CDR3 is built from 15 residues. The germline V gene has CDR1 LGHDT and CDR2 YNNKEL (reference sequence). In DNA, the CDR3 is TGTGCCAGCAGCCAAGATCCCACAGACTCCTACGAGCAGTACTTC. It specifies CASSQDPTDSYEQYF.

The chain recombines TRBV12-3 or TRBV12-4 with TRBJ1-1; D may be TRBD1 (6 bases). The CDR3 runs 13 residues. V gave up 6 bases and J gave up 7 bases, with 15 bases separating them. As DNA, the CDR3 is TGTGCCAGCAGGCCGGAGACAGGCTTTGAAGCTTTCTTT. It translates to CASRPETGFEAFF.

V is TRBV15 and J is TRBJ2-5; the match to TRBD2 covers 8 bases. CDR3 size: 19 residues. The junction had 20 bases not matched to a gene; V was cut back by 3 bases and J by 5 bases. Germline CDR1 and CDR2: LNHNV and YYDKDF (reference sequence). CDR3 sequence: CATSSPTGTSSLEGETQYF. DNA of the CDR3: TGTGCCACCAGCAGCCCGACCGGGACTAGTTCGCTTGAGGGGGAGACCCAGTACTTC. Together with reference TRBV15 and TRBJ2-5, the CDR3 gives the full variable domain: DAMVIQNPRYQVTQFGKPVTLSCSQTLNHNVMYWYQQKSSQAPKLLFHYYDKDFNNEADTPDNFQSRRPNTSFCFLDIRSPGLGDTAMYLCATSSPTGTSSLEGETQYFGPGTRLLVL.

This clone was seen just once. The chain employs TRBV7-2 and TRBJ1-6; TRBD1 matches 7 bases. This CDR3 is 18 amino acids long. Trimming cost V 5 bases and J 3 bases; bases outside gene matches: 13. Germline loops: CDR1 SGHTA, CDR2 FQGNSA. For the CDR3, the DNA is TGTGCCAGCAGCACCAGACAGGGCCTCCCTGTCTATAATTCACCCCTCCACTTT. Amino acids: CASSTRQGLPVYNSPLHF.

This chain joins TRBV4-2 and TRBJ2-5, with TRBD2 identical over 14 bases. The germline CDR1 and CDR2 sequences are LGHNA and YNFKEQ. With V trimmed by 3 bases and J by 0 bases, 3 bases remained unmatched. This CDR3 is built from 17 residues. The CDR3 DNA follows: TGTGCCAGCAGCCAGGGGACTAGCGGGGGAGACCAAGAGACCCAGTACTTC. Translation: CASSQGTSGGDQETQYF.

This rearrangement joins TRBV6-5 to TRBJ1-6; 9 bases agree with TRBD1. Germline-derived CDR1 and CDR2 are MNHEY and SVGAGI. The CDR3 is 14 amino acids. Unmatched junction bases numbered 4, after V lost 6 bases and J lost 7 bases. The CDR3 bases are TGTGCCAGCAGATCTACAGGGGGCAATTCACCCCTCCACTTT. This gives the protein CASRSTGGNSPLHF.

This clone was detected only a few times. The V call is TRBV10-1, the J call TRBJ2-3, with 9 bases matching TRBD1. CDR1 is WNHNN and CDR2 is SYGVQD in the germline V gene (reference sequence). Trimming took 3 bases from V and 3 from J; bases not matched to a gene: 4. This CDR3 is built from 15 residues. The CDR3: CASSERTGATDTQYF. As DNA, the CDR3 is TGCGCCAGCAGTGAACGGACAGGGGCAACAGATACGCAGTATTTT.

J is TRBJ1-5 and V is TRBV3-1 (or the pseudogene TRBV3-2); no reliable D call. Between the trimmed V and J ends, which lost 3 bases and 6 bases, there was a span of 9 bases. The CDR3 spans 13 residues. CDR1 LGHDT and CDR2 YNNKEL come from the germline V gene (reference sequence). This CDR3 is CASSQGSGQPQHF. In DNA, the CDR3 is TGTGCCAGCAGCCAGGGGAGTGGTCAGCCCCAGCATTTT.

This sequence joins TRBV5-5 and TRBJ2-5; TRBD1 matches 7 bases. The germline V gene has CDR1 SGHKS and CDR2 YYEKEE (reference sequence). There are 13 residues in the CDR3. The V and J ends lost 4 bases and 2 bases, in that order; junction bases with no gene match: 2. The CDR3 protein is CASSQQGQETQYF. The DNA for the CDR3 is TGTGCCAGCAGCCAACAGGGGCAAGAGACCCAGTACTTC.

CDR3 loop: CASSLRDSFSTDTQYF. CDR3 nucleotides: TGTGCCAGCAGCCTACGGGACAGTTTTAGCACAGATACGCAGTATTTT. This chain joins TRBV11-2 and TRBJ2-3; 7 positions match TRBD1. The CDR3 has 16 residues. V trimming: 5 bases; J trimming: 0 bases; junction bases outside the gene matches: 8. CDR1 SGHAT and CDR2 FQNNGV come from the germline V gene.